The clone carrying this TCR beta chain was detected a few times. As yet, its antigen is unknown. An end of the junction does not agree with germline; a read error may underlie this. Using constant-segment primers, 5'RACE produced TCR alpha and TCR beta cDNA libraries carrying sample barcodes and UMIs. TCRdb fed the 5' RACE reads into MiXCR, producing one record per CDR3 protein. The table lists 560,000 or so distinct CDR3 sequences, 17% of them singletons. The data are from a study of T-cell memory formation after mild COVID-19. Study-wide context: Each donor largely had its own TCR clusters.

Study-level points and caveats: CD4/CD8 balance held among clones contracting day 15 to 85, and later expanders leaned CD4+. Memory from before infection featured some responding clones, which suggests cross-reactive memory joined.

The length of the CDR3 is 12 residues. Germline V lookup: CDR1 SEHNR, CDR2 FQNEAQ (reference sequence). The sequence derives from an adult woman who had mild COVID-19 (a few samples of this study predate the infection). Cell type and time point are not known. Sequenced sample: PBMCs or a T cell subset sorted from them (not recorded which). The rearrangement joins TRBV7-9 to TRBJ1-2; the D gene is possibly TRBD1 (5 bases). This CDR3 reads CASSLGQGRIIF. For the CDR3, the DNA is TGTGCCAGCAGCTTAGGGCAGGGCCGGATAATCTTC. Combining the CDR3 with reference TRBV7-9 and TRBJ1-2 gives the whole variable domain DTGVSQNPRHKITKRGQNVTFRCDPISEHNRLYWYRQTLGQGPEFLTYFQNEAQLEKSRLLSDRFSAERPKGSFSTLEIQRTEQGDSAMYLCASSLGQGRIIFGSGTRLTVV.